Sequencing of this TCR beta chain was carried out in a study of shared clonotypes between healthy human individuals. Study-wide context: The study enrolled a couple of women and a few men aged 18 to 49. Findings and caveats of the study: Naive subsets typically showed greater estimated richness than memory subsets.

Concerning this clone itself: The antigen remains undetermined.

CDR1 MDHEN and CDR2 SYDVKM come from the germline V gene. CDR3 length: 15 amino acids. V was pared by 3 bases and J by 5 bases, with 7 bases of the junction left unmatched. Libraries were prepared by immunoSEQ multiplex PCR; TCRdb keeps only in-frame clonotypes and omits some of them. The sample lists roughly 1 million clones; 70% to 80% were seen once. This sequence was found in a man between 18 and 35 years old in good health. Some clones in this sample may be carry-over from other donors' samples. The sequencing sample was made of memory CD4+ T cells from PBMCs. The subset here: CD45RA-negative fraction. This chain links TRBV28 with TRBJ2-1, with 7 nucleotides matching TRBD2. DNA of the CDR3: TGTGCCAGCAGTTTGGCGGCTAGCGGAAACAATGAGCAGTTCTTC. Encoded protein: CASSLAASGNNEQFF.